This entry features one TCR beta chain sequence. The data originate from a study of T cell changes during pregnancy in multiple sclerosis. The germline V and J ends were trimmed by 2 bases and 7 bases, with 5 bases remaining between them. This CDR3 is 11 amino acids long. Per germline, CDR1 MNHEY and CDR2 SVGAGI. The assay was immunoSEQ multiplex PCR, and TCRdb's table has in-frame clones only and misses some. The data contain about 89,000 clones, roughly 94% of them singletons. The origin of this receptor is a female donor in good health, enrolled as a control in a pregnancy study. The chain has TRBV6-5 and TRBJ2-5; D not resolved. The sequences come from peripheral blood, collected after pregnancy. The CDR3 sequence is CASSYTGTQYF. DNA for the CDR3: TGTGCCAGCAGTTACACGGGGACCCAGTACTTC.